One sample yielded the 23 T cell receptor beta chains listed below, sequenced in a study of shared T cell receptors in the human thymus. Assay: immunoSEQ multiplex PCR; the TCRdb copy retains only in-frame clones and omits some. Of hundreds of thousands of clones in the sample, 85% to 90% are singletons; the top ten hold around 0.0099%. This sample was shared with a second study, whose subject was human thymus T cells.

The source material was thymocytes. Receptors were obtained from a boy younger than two with a congenital heart defect.

V and J are TRBV5-1 and TRBJ2-1, with TRBD2 matching 11 bases. The junction had 14 bases not matched to a gene; V was cut back by 3 bases and J by 3 bases. The germline CDR1 and CDR2 sequences are SGHRS and YFSETQ. CDR3 length equals 19 residues. This chain's CDR3 is CASSSPILAGGAGYNEQFF. DNA for the CDR3: TGCGCCAGCAGCTCCCCTATTTTAGCGGGGGGGGCAGGCTACAATGAGCAGTTCTTC.

The chain uses TRBV19 and TRBJ2-2, with TRBD2 matching over 11 bases. CDR3 length: 15 residues. Germline V gene lookup returns CDR1 LNHDA and CDR2 SQIVND (reference sequence). V shed 8 bases and J 5 bases; nucleotides not matched to a gene: 7. CDR3 bases: TGTGCCAGTGGCACTAGCGGGAGTCGGACCGGGGAGCTGTTTTTT. As protein: CASGTSGSRTGELFF.

In this sample, this clone turned up once. V gene TRBV15 combines with J gene TRBJ2-7; TRBD2 matches 14 bases. Germline CDR1 and CDR2: LNHNV and YYDKDF (reference sequence). The CDR3 runs to 18 residues. The V gene end was trimmed by 3 bases and the J gene end by 0 bases; junction bases not matched to a gene: 7. The CDR3 DNA reads as TGTGCCACCAGCAGTCCGGGACTAGCGGGAGAAAGCTCCTACGAGCAGTACTTC. It yields the protein CATSSPGLAGESSYEQYF.

This clone turned up a few times. V and J are TRBV4-1 and TRBJ1-2; TRBD1 matches 7 bases. The CDR3 totals 18 residues. Germline V gene lookup returns CDR1 MGHRA and CDR2 YSYEKL. V was clipped by 0 bases and J by 4 bases; unmatched bases: 14. The CDR3 reads CASSQDQRGGDRSYGYTF. The CDR3 nucleotides read TGCGCCAGCAGCCAAGATCAGCGAGGGGGCGATAGGAGCTATGGCTACACCTTC.

The chain is built from TRBV28 and TRBJ1-5; TRBD1 matches 9 bases. V shed 3 bases, J shed 0 bases, and the junction held 3 bases outside the gene matches. The CDR3 is made up of 16 amino acids. From germline, CDR1 is MDHEN and CDR2 SYDVKM. This chain's CDR3 is CASSLATGGSNQPQHF. CDR3 DNA: TGTGCCAGCAGTTTGGCGACAGGGGGTAGCAATCAGCCCCAGCATTTT.

The gene calls are TRBV28 and TRBJ2-1; 7 bases are a match to TRBD2. This CDR3 spans 15 amino acids. With 3 bases clipped from V and 4 bases from J, the junction kept 6 bases outside the gene matches. CDR1 is MDHEN and CDR2 is SYDVKM in the germline V gene. CDR3 sequence (DNA): TGTGCCAGCAGTTTCTTGGGCGGGAGATACAATGAGCAGTTCTTC. Its translation is CASSFLGGRYNEQFF.

The chain is built from TRBV11-2 and TRBJ2-3; 8 positions agree with TRBD2. The CDR3 consists of 15 residues. The junction had 10 bases not matched to a gene; V was cut back by 6 bases and J by 5 bases. CDR1 and CDR2 from the germline V gene are SGHAT and FQNNGV. The CDR3 loop reads CASSYSGMGVDTQYF. The CDR3 DNA reads TGTGCCAGCAGTTATAGCGGGATGGGTGTAGATACGCAGTATTTT.

This chain connects TRBV4-3 to TRBJ2-5; weak D call: TRBD1 (7 bases). The germline gives CDR1 LGHNA, CDR2 YSLEER. CDR3 length: 18 amino acids. Trimming stripped 2 bases from V and 1 base from J, with 20 bases between. Here the CDR3 reads CASSQSSRRGPLQETQYF. As DNA, the CDR3 is TGCGCCAGCAGCCAATCCTCCAGGAGGGGGCCCCTCCAAGAGACCCAGTACTTC.

DNA of the CDR3: TGTGCCAGTAGTCTACGGGGGGACTACGAGCAGTACTTC. Translation: CASSLRGDYEQYF. This sequence joins TRBV19 and TRBJ2-7; 7 positions match TRBD2. Germline assignment: CDR1 LNHDA and CDR2 SQIVND (reference sequence). The J segment lost 3 bases and the V segment lost 5 bases, leaving 4 bases of the junction unmatched. This CDR3 is built from 13 residues.

This chain connects TRBV10-2 to TRBJ2-7, with 9 bases lining up with TRBD2. V shed 0 bases, J shed 4 bases, and the junction held 7 bases outside the gene matches. CDR3 size: 16 residues. Germline V gives CDR1 WSHSY, CDR2 SAAADI. The CDR3 coding sequence is TGCGCCAGCAGTGAGTCGCGCGGGAGGGCCGGATACGAGCAGTACTTC. Residues: CASSESRGRAGYEQYF.

The CDR3 reads CASSPHKVSGVGTIYF. In nucleotides, the CDR3 is TGTGCCAGCAGCCCCCACAAAGTGTCGGGGGTTGGCACCATATATTTT. The chain carries TRBV7-6 and TRBJ1-3; D is possibly TRBD1 (5 bases). CDR1 is SGHVS, CDR2 FNYEAQ, per germline. The length of the CDR3 is 16 residues. Trimming pared 5 bases from V and 9 bases from J, leaving 23 bases between.

The rearrangement uses TRBV10-3 and TRBJ2-7; 7 nucleotides match TRBD2. V shed 3 bases and J 6 bases; nucleotides not matched to a gene: 11. CDR3 size: 15 residues. Germline CDR1 is ENHRY and CDR2 is SYGVKD. CDR3 sequence: CAISDGLGTTFEQYF. CDR3 DNA: TGTGCCATCAGTGACGGGCTAGGGACTACCTTCGAGCAGTACTTC.

In its sample, this clone was seen once. This chain joins TRBV7-6 and TRBJ2-5; 8 bases agree with TRBD1. The CDR3 contains 14 residues. V shed 5 bases and J 1 base; nucleotides not matched to a gene: 3. The germline CDR1 and CDR2 sequences are SGHVS and FNYEAQ. CDR3 bases: TGTGCCAGCAGCCAAGGACAGGGCCAAGAGACCCAGTACTTC. This encodes CASSQGQGQETQYF.

This chain joins TRBV4-3 and TRBJ2-1; the D gene is possibly TRBD2 (6 bases). This CDR3 comprises 15 residues. V dropped 0 bases and J dropped 5 bases, with 11 bases sitting between them. From germline, CDR1 is LGHNA and CDR2 YSLEER. In DNA form, the CDR3 reads TGCGCCAGCAGCCAAGATCGGTGGGAGGACAATGAGCAGTTCTTC. This gives the protein CASSQDRWEDNEQFF.

The chain is built from TRBV5-5 and TRBJ2-7; 7 bases match TRBD1. Germline CDR1 is SGHKS and CDR2 is YYEKEE (reference sequence). The V and J ends lost 4 bases and 5 bases, in that order; junction bases with no gene match: 9. The CDR3 covers 14 residues. The DNA for the CDR3 is TGTGCCAGCAGCCAACAGGGGAGTAGCGACGAGCAGTACTTC. It codes for CASSQQGSSDEQYF.

The J gene is TRBJ2-3, the V gene TRBV4-1; tentatively, D is TRBD2 (5 bases). Germline CDR1 reads MGHRA; CDR2 reads YSYEKL. Trimming left V 0 bases short and J 0 bases short, with 16 bases between. The CDR3 covers 18 residues. The CDR3 DNA follows: TGCGCCAGCAGCCAAGATCTAGCCCTACCGGTCAGCACAGATACGCAGTATTTT. This translates into CASSQDLALPVSTDTQYF.

V gene TRBV7-2 combines with J gene TRBJ2-5; TRBD1 matches at 9 bases. The V and J ends lost 0 bases and 2 bases, in that order; junction bases with no gene match: 7. Germline-derived CDR1 and CDR2 are SGHTA and FQGNSA. The CDR3 contains 17 residues. For the CDR3, the DNA is TGTGCCAGCAGCTTAGCCCGACAGGGGGGTCAACAAGAGACCCAGTACTTC. Translating it yields CASSLARQGGQQETQYF. Full variable domain (remainder filled in from reference TRBV7-2 and TRBJ2-5): GAGVSQSPSNKVTEKGKDVELRCDPISGHTALYWYRQSLGQGLEFLIYFQGNSAPDKSGLPSDRFSAERTGGSVSTLTIQRTQQEDSAVYLCASSLARQGGQQETQYFGPGTRLLVL.

CDR3 protein: CASGFSGTGTDTQYF. CDR3 in DNA: TGTGCTAGTGGTTTTAGCGGGACGGGCACAGATACGCAGTATTTT. The genes are TRBV12-5 and TRBJ2-3, with 8 bases fitting TRBD2. CDR3 length equals 15 residues. After removal of 3 bases from V and 1 base from J, the junction contained 3 bases not matched to a gene. Germline lookup yields CDR1 LGHNT and CDR2 FRNRAP.

This clone was detected a few times. This chain links TRBV4-3 with TRBJ2-7, with D maybe TRBD2 (5 bases). Germline-derived CDR1 and CDR2 are LGHNA and YSLEER. CDR3 length: 13 residues. V lost 4 bases and J lost 2, with 9 bases in between. CDR3 nucleotide sequence: TGCGCCAGCAGCCCCGGACTCCCCTACGAGCAGTACTTC. Its protein is CASSPGLPYEQYF.

The chain couples TRBV7-6 to TRBJ1-1, with D unresolved. Looked up from germline, CDR1 is SGHVS and CDR2 is FNYEAQ. The CDR3 has 14 amino acids. V lost 1 base and J 1 base, leaving 7 bases between the germline ends. The CDR3: CASSLGPGNTEAFF. In DNA, the CDR3 is TGTGCCAGCAGCTTAGGTCCAGGGAACACTGAAGCTTTCTTT.

The chain links TRBV6-4 to TRBJ2-2; TRBD1 agrees at 8 bases. The CDR3 sequence is 14 residues long. Losses at the gene ends were 6 bases for V and 9 bases for J; bases not matched to a gene: 9. Germline-derived CDR1 and CDR2 are MRHNA and SNTAGT. In nucleotides, the CDR3 is TGTGCCAGCAGCGCCGGGACAGGAATAAGGGAGCTGTTTTTT. It is translated as CASSAGTGIRELFF.

This clone was found a few times. This chain links TRBV30 with TRBJ2-1, with 10 bases matching TRBD2. The germline V gene has CDR1 GTSNPN and CDR2 SVGIG (reference sequence). The J segment lost 4 bases and the V segment lost 3 bases, leaving 9 bases of the junction unmatched. The CDR3 has 16 amino acids. The CDR3 loop is CAWSPRNSGGYNEQFF. CDR3 nucleotide sequence: TGTGCCTGGAGCCCTCGAAATAGCGGGGGGTACAATGAGCAGTTCTTC.

The chain combines TRBV11-2 with TRBJ2-7, with 8 bases matching TRBD1. The CDR3 runs to 13 residues. The V segment lost 5 bases and the J segment 3 bases; nucleotides outside the gene matches: 3. Germline values: CDR1 SGHAT, CDR2 FQNNGV. The CDR3 protein is CASSKTGDYEQYF. The CDR3 nucleotides read TGTGCCAGCAGCAAGACAGGGGACTACGAGCAGTACTTC.